The T cell receptor beta chain described here comes from a study of a mutant IDH1 vaccine in newly diagnosed glioma. Study background: Sex distribution of treated patients was around 62% male and roughly 38% female; mean age was around 40 years.

Broader study findings: With respect to changes in top peripheral T cell clonotypes, pseudoprogression seemed unrelated.

The assay was immunoSEQ multiplex PCR, and TCRdb's table has in-frame clones only and misses some. The profile shows nearly 55,000 clones, around four fifths of them singletons. Concerning this clone: Antigen: not known.

Described time point: week 35, safety follow-up. The investigators gave 300 ug of mutant IDH1 20-mer peptide in each vaccine dose, together with topical imiquimod. Per germline, CDR1 SEHNR and CDR2 FQNEAQ (reference sequence). CDR3 length: 16 residues. The ends lost 4 bases at V and 7 bases at J; junction bases unmatched: 10. This clonotype was obtained from a woman younger than 30 with glioma. The chain carries TRBV7-9 and TRBJ2-2; 9 bases are shared with TRBD1. The sequencing here drew on PBMCs, taken from a glioma patient whose treatment included an IDH1 peptide vaccine. CDR3 sequence reads: CASSSPKQGAGGELFF. In DNA form, the CDR3 reads TGTGCCAGCAGCTCGCCTAAACAGGGGGCCGGCGGGGAGCTGTTTTTT.